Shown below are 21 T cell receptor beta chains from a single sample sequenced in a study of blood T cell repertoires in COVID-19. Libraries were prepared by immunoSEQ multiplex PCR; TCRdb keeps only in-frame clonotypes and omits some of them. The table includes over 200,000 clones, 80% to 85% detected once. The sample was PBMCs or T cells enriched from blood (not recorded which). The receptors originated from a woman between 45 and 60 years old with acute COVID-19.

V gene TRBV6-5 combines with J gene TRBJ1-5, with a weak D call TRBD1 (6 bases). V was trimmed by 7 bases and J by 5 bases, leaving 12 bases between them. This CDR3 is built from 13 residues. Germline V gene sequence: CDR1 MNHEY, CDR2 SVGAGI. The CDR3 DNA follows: TGTGCCAGCACCCGGACAGTGGATCAGCCCCAGCATTTT. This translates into CASTRTVDQPQHF.

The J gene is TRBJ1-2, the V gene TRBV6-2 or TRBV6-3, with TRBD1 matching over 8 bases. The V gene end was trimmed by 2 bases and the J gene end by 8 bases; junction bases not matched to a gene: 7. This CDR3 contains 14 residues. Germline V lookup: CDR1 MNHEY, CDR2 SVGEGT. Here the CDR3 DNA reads TGTGCCAGCAGTTACGCCGGGACAGGTGGGGGCTACACCTTC. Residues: CASSYAGTGGGYTF.

The CDR3: CASSDPRQGWGEKLFF. Written as DNA, the CDR3 is TGTGCCAGCTCCGATCCCCGACAGGGTTGGGGAGAAAAACTGTTTTTT. The rearrangement uses TRBV25-1 and TRBJ1-4, with 7 bases matching TRBD1. The CDR3 runs to 16 residues. Per germline, CDR1 MGHDK and CDR2 SYGVNS. J lost 8 bases, V lost 8 bases, and 17 bases had no gene match.

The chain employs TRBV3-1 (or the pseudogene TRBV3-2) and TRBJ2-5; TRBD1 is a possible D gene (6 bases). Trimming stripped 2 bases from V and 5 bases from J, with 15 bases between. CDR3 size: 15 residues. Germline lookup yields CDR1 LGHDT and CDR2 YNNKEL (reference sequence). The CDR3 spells CASSQPRTVGETQYF. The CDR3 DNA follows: TGTGCCAGCAGCCAACCTAGGACAGTCGGGGAGACCCAGTACTTC.

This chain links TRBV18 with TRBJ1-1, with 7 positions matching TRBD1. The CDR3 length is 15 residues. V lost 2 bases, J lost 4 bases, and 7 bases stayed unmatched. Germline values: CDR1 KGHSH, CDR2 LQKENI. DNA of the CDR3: TGTGCCAGCTCACCAGACAGGGATTCAAGCACTGAAGCTTTCTTT. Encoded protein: CASSPDRDSSTEAFF.

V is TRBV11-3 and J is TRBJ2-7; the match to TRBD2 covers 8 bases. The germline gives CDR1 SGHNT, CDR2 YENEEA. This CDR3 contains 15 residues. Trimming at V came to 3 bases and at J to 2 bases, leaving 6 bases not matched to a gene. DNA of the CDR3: TGTGCCAGCAGCTTCAGCGGGGGCCTACCCTACGAGCAGTACTTC. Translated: CASSFSGGLPYEQYF.

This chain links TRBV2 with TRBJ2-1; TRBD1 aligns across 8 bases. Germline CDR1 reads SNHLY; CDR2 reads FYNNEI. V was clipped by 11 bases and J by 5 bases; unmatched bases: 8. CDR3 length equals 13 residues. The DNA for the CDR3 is TGTGCCGGCCGACAGGGGCTCAACAATGAGCAGTTCTTC. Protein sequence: CAGRQGLNNEQFF.

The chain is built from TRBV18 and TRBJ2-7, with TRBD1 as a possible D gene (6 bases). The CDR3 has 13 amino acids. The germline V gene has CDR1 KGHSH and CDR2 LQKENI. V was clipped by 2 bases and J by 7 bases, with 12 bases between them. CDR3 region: CASSPTGSGEQYF. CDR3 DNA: TGTGCCAGCTCACCAACAGGGTCCGGAGAGCAGTACTTC.

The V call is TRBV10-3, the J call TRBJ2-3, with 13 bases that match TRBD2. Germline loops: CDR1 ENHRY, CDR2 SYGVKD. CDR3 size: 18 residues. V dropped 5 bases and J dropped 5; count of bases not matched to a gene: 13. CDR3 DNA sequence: TGTGCCATCAGTTCTACTAGCGGGGGGGCCTCCAGTCAAGATACGCAGTATTTT. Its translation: CAISSTSGGASSQDTQYF.

CDR3 coding DNA: TGTGCCAGCAGCTGGGGCTTGGACAGGACAACTATCGGCTACACCTTC. This codes for CASSWGLDRTTIGYTF. The chain is built from TRBV7-2 and TRBJ1-2; 7 bases are shared with TRBD1. This CDR3 contains 16 residues. Germline trimming cut 4 bases from V and 8 bases from J; bases unmatched to any gene: 16. From germline, CDR1 is SGHTA and CDR2 FQGNSA.

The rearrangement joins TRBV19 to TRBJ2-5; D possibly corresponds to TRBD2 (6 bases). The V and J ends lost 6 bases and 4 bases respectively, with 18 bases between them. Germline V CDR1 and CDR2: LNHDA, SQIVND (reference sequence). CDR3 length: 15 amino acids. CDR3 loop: CASSPRRGNRETQYF. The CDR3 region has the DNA TGTGCCAGTAGCCCCCGGCGGGGCAACCGAGAGACCCAGTACTTC.

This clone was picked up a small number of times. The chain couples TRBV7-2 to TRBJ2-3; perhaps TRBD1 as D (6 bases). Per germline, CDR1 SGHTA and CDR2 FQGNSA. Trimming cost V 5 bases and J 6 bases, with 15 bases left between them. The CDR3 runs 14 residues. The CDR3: CASSPGALHDTQYF. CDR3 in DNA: TGTGCCAGCAGCCCAGGGGCCCTGCACGATACGCAGTATTTT.

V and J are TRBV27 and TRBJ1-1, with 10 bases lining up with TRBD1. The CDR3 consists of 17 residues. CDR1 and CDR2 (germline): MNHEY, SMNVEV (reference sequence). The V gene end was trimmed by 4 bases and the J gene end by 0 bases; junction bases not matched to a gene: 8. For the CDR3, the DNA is TGTGCCAGCAGTTCCACTCGGACAGGGGGAATGAACACTGAAGCTTTCTTT. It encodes CASSSTRTGGMNTEAFF.

CDR3 sequence reads: CASSPNSGAGGWNEQFF. CDR3 in DNA: TGCGCCAGCAGCCCTAACTCTGGGGCAGGGGGATGGAATGAGCAGTTCTTC. V usage is TRBV5-1 and J usage is TRBJ2-1; 7 positions match TRBD1. This CDR3 contains 17 residues. The germline V gene encodes CDR1 SGHRS and CDR2 YFSETQ. V was clipped by 4 bases and J by 7 bases; unmatched bases: 17.

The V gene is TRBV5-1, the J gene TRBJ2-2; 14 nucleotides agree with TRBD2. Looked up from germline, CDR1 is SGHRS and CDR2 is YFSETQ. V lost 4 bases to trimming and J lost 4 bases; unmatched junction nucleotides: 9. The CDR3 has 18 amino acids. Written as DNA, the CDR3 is TGCGCCAGCAGCGTGGTGGGACTAGCGGGAGCGGGCACCGGGGAGCTGTTTTTT. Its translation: CASSVVGLAGAGTGELFF.

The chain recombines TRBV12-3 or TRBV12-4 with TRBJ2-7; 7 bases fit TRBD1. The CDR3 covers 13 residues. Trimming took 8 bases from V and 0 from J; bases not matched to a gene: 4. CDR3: CASQTGLSYEQYF. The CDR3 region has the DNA TGTGCCAGCCAGACAGGGCTCTCCTACGAGCAGTACTTC.

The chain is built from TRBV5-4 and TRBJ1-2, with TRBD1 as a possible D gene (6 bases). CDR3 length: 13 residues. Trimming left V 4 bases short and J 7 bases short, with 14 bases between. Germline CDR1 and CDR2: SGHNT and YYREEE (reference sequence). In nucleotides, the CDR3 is TGTGCCAGCAGCCTGCAGGGGCCGGCTGGCTACACCTTC. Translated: CASSLQGPAGYTF. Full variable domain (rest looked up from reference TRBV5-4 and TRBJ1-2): ETGVTQSPTHLIKTRGQQVTLRCSSQSGHNTVSWYQQALGQGPQFIFQYYREEENGRGNFPPRFSGLQFPNYSSELNVNALELDDSALYLCASSLQGPAGYTFGSGTRLTVV.

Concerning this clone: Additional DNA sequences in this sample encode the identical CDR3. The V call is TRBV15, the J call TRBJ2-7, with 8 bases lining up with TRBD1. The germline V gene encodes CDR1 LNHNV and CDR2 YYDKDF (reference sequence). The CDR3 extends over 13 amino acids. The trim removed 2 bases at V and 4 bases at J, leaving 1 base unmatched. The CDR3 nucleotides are TGTGCCACCAGCAGACAGGGGGCGTACGAGCAGTACTTC. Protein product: CATSRQGAYEQYF. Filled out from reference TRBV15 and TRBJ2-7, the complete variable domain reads DAMVIQNPRYQVTQFGKPVTLSCSQTLNHNVMYWYQQKSSQAPKLLFHYYDKDFNNEADTPDNFQSRRPNTSFCFLDIRSPGLGDTAMYLCATSRQGAYEQYFGPGTRLTVT.

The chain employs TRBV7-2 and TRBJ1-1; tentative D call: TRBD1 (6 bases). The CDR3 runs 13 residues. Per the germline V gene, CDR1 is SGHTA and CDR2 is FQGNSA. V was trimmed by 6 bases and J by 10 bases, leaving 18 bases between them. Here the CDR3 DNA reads TGTGCCAGCAGTCAACTTACAGGGAAAAGAGCTTTCTTT. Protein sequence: CASSQLTGKRAFF.

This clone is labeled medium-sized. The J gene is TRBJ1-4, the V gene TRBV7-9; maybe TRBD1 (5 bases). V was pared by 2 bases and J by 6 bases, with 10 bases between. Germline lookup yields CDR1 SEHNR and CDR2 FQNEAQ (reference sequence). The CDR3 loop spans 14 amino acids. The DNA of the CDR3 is TGTGCCAGCAGCTTACGGGGGACGGATGAAAAACTGTTTTTT. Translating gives CASSLRGTDEKLFF. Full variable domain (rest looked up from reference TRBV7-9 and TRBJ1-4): DTGVSQNPRHKITKRGQNVTFRCDPISEHNRLYWYRQTLGQGPEFLTYFQNEAQLEKSRLLSDRFSAERPKGSFSTLEIQRTEQGDSAMYLCASSLRGTDEKLFFGSGTQLSVL.

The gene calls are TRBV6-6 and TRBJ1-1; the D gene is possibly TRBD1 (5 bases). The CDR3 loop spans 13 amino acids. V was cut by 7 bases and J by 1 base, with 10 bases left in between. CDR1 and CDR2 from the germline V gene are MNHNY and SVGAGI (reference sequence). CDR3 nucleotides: TGTGCCAGCATCAGCAGGGCGAACACTGAAGCTTTCTTT. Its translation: CASISRANTEAFF.